This entry is about one T cell receptor beta chain. Its target is not known. The data were taken from a study of cytomegalovirus exposure and HLA in healthy donors. Study-wide background: Clustering assigned around 77% of the roughly 370 genotyped donors to the Caucasian-associated ancestry cluster.

The PCR made use of 60 Vbeta and 13 Jbeta primers. Profiled with immunoSEQ multiplex PCR; TCRdb holds only in-frame clones, not every one. The sample includes roughly 65,000 clones, 65% to 80% seen only once; the top ten take around 17%. CDR1 SGDLS and CDR2 YYNGEE come from the germline V gene. This CDR3 is 14 amino acids long. The V and J ends lost 3 bases and 3 bases, in that order; junction bases with no gene match: 2. Study-level points and caveats: An observed cluster of highly shared sequence variants was recorded as a likely sequencing artifact. The authors reported that TCR beta sequences could predict HLA-A and HLA-B alleles. These predictions were accurate for most subjects in the first cohort. Most TCR sequences proved rare, with some public TCRs found in many donors.

V usage is TRBV9 and J usage is TRBJ2-7, with 11 bases identical to TRBD2. The specimen sequenced was PBMCs. The sequence derives from a man aged 35 to 55 in good health and CMV-seropositive. In DNA, the CDR3 is TGTGCCAGCAGCGCGGGACTAGCGGTCTACGAGCAGTACTTC. Translating it yields CASSAGLAVYEQYF.